Following are 32 T cell receptor beta chains from one sample sequenced in a study of cytomegalovirus exposure and HLA in healthy donors. Generated by immunoSEQ multiplex PCR, the TCRdb table keeps only in-frame clones and is missing some. The sample yields some 260,000 clones, roughly 90% seen once. Sequenced sample: PBMCs. Receptors originate from a man between 18 and 29 years old in good health and CMV-seropositive.

The rearrangement uses TRBV2 and TRBJ1-5; TRBD1 matches 11 bases. Germline-derived CDR1 and CDR2 are SNHLY and FYNNEI. The CDR3 contains 14 residues. The V segment lost 4 bases and the J segment 6 bases; nucleotides outside the gene matches: 2. The DNA of the CDR3 is TGTGCCAGCAGTGGGACAGGGGGCAGTCAGCCCCAGCATTTT. This gives the protein CASSGTGGSQPQHF. Based on the CDR3 plus reference TRBV2 and TRBJ1-5, the full variable domain is EPEVTQTPSHQVTQMGQEVILRCVPISNHLYFYWYRQILGQKVEFLVSFYNNEISEKSEIFDDQFSVERPDGSNFTLKIRSTKLEDSAMYFCASSGTGGSQPQHFGDGTRLSIL.

This clone was counted a few times. V is TRBV30 and J is TRBJ1-5; no firm D call. Per the germline V gene, CDR1 is GTSNPN and CDR2 is SVGIG (reference sequence). The CDR3 is 12 amino acids. V was shortened by 3 bases and J by 1 base, with 4 bases between the two germline ends. DNA of the CDR3: TGTGCCTGGAGAGGAAGCAATCAGCCCCAGCATTTT. This encodes CAWRGSNQPQHF. The full variable domain, in which reference TRBV30 and TRBJ1-5 provide the parts outside the CDR3, is SQTIHQWPATLVQPVGSPLSLECTVEGTSNPNLYWYRQAAGRGLQLLFYSVGIGQISSEVPQNLSASRPQDRQFILSSKKLLLSDSGFYLCAWRGSNQPQHFGDGTRLSIL.

J is TRBJ1-1 and V is TRBV27; 8 bases map to TRBD1. Germline CDR1 is MNHEY and CDR2 is SMNVEV (reference sequence). V shed 4 bases and J 5 bases; nucleotides not matched to a gene: 9. This CDR3 spans 15 amino acids. In nucleotides, the CDR3 is TGTGCCAGCAGTTGGCGACAGGGGCGGCGGACTGAAGCTTTCTTT. Residues: CASSWRQGRRTEAFF.

This clone came up a few times. The rearrangement uses TRBV18 and TRBJ1-1; D is undetermined. V was cut by 9 bases and J by 0 bases, with 14 bases left in between. Germline V gene data show CDR1 as KGHSH and CDR2 as LQKENI. The CDR3 contains 14 residues. The CDR3 DNA follows: TGTGCCAGTTTCCCCTCTTGGTTGAACACTGAAGCTTTCTTT. Translating it yields CASFPSWLNTEAFF.

This sequence joins TRBV2 and TRBJ1-1; D gene ambiguous. Trimming took off 0 bases at V and 13 bases at J, with 15 bases between the two ends. The V gene's germline CDR1 is SNHLY and CDR2 FYNNEI. The length of the CDR3 is 13 residues. The CDR3: CASSEALARRVFF. The CDR3 DNA sequence: TGTGCCAGCAGTGAAGCGCTTGCCCGGCGGGTTTTCTTT.

To note about this clone: This specimen includes other DNA sequences encoding the same CDR3. Written as DNA, the CDR3 is TGTGCCAGCAGCCATGGACTCGTCTACGAGCAGTACTTC. Translation: CASSHGLVYEQYF. The chain uses TRBV11-2 and TRBJ2-7; weak D call: TRBD2 (5 bases). The CDR3 is 13 amino acids. CDR1 and CDR2 (germline): SGHAT, FQNNGV. Trimming took 5 bases from V and 3 from J, leaving 11 bases between them.

V usage is TRBV11-2 and J usage is TRBJ2-2, with TRBD2 identical over 7 bases. V shed 5 bases, J shed 4 bases, and the junction held 7 bases outside the gene matches. Germline CDR1 is SGHAT and CDR2 is FQNNGV. This CDR3 has 15 amino acids. In DNA, the CDR3 is TGTGCCAGCAGCGCCTCTAGCGGAACCACCGGGGAGCTGTTTTTT. Amino acids: CASSASSGTTGELFF.

The chain has TRBV11-3 and TRBJ2-1, with D uncertain. Germline V gives CDR1 SGHNT, CDR2 YENEEA. The V end was cut by 0 bases, the J end by 5 bases, with 5 bases between. The CDR3 contains 13 residues. CDR3 DNA: TGTGCCAGCAGCTTAGATCGCAACAATGAGCAGTTCTTC. Its translation is CASSLDRNNEQFF. Full variable domain (remainder filled in from reference TRBV11-3 and TRBJ2-1): EAGVVQSPRYKIIEKKQPVAFWCNPISGHNTLYWYLQNLGQGPELLIRYENEEAVDDSQLPKDRFSAERLKGVDSTLKIQPAELGDSAVYLCASSLDRNNEQFFGPGTRLTVL.

The rearrangement uses TRBV7-9 and TRBJ2-1, with a tentative D call TRBD1 (6 bases). V dropped 1 base and J dropped 5 bases, with 12 bases sitting between them. The CDR3 contains 15 residues. Germline V gives CDR1 SEHNR, CDR2 FQNEAQ (reference sequence). The CDR3 nucleotides are TGTGCCAGCAGCTTAGGGCACAGGGCCAACAATGAGCAGTTCTTC. Protein product: CASSLGHRANNEQFF.

The V and J genes are TRBV2 and TRBJ1-2; D might be TRBD1 (6 bases). The CDR3 covers 13 residues. Germline CDR1 SNHLY, CDR2 FYNNEI. Trimming pared 6 bases from V and 10 bases from J, leaving 18 bases between. The CDR3 sequence: CASRSQGTGFYTF. DNA of the CDR3: TGTGCCAGCAGATCACAGGGAACTGGCTTCTACACCTTC.

The chain carries TRBV12-5 and TRBJ2-2; tentatively, D is TRBD2 (5 bases). Germline-derived CDR1 and CDR2 are LGHNT and FRNRAP. V lost 0 bases, J lost 6 bases, and 14 bases lay in between. The CDR3 loop spans 16 amino acids. The DNA for the CDR3 is TGTGCTAGTGGTTTGGTACTAGGGTCGCGGGCCGGGGAGCTGTTTTTT. This translates into CASGLVLGSRAGELFF. Using reference TRBV12-5 and TRBJ2-2 for the parts outside the CDR3, the full variable domain is DARVTQTPRHKVTEMGQEVTMRCQPILGHNTVFWYRQTMMQGLELLAYFRNRAPLDDSGMPKDRFSAEMPDATLATLKIQPSEPRDSAVYFCASGLVLGSRAGELFFGEGSRLTVL.

This clone was seen only a few times. This sequence joins TRBV28 and TRBJ1-5; possible D gene TRBD1, 5 bases. Germline CDR1 is MDHEN and CDR2 is SYDVKM. CDR3 size: 15 residues. V dropped 8 bases and J dropped 2 bases, with 16 bases sitting between them. The chain's CDR3 is CASVPGIRGNQPQHF. As DNA, the CDR3 is TGTGCCAGCGTGCCAGGGATTAGGGGCAATCAGCCCCAGCATTTT.

This clone was seen a handful of times. The V call is TRBV29-1, the J call TRBJ2-6; either TRBD1 or TRBD2 may fit D (6 bases each). The ends were cut back, 6 bases at V and 0 bases at J, with 12 bases in the middle. The CDR3 runs 15 residues. CDR1 is SQVTM, CDR2 ANQGSEA, per germline. The CDR3 protein is CSVGGGRSGANVLTF. The DNA of the CDR3 is TGCAGCGTGGGTGGGGGGCGCTCTGGGGCCAACGTCCTGACTTTC.

Only a few counts were recorded for this clone. The genes are TRBV19 and TRBJ2-3; 8 bases align to TRBD2. The germline V gene encodes CDR1 LNHDA and CDR2 SQIVND (reference sequence). J was trimmed by 3 bases and V by 5 bases; bases with no gene match: 13. The CDR3 contains 17 residues. This CDR3 reads CASSSPRGRLGTDTQYF. As DNA, the CDR3 is TGTGCCAGTAGTTCGCCCCGCGGGAGGTTAGGAACAGATACGCAGTATTTT.

Here the CDR3 DNA reads TGTGCCAGCAGACCCGTCCTAGCGGGCAAGACCGGGGAGCTGTTTTTT. Translating gives CASRPVLAGKTGELFF. V is TRBV27 and J is TRBJ2-2; TRBD2 agrees at 8 bases. The CDR3 loop spans 16 amino acids. V dropped 6 bases and J dropped 5; count of bases not matched to a gene: 11. The V gene's germline CDR1 is MNHEY and CDR2 SMNVEV (reference sequence).

This clone was picked up one time. The chain recombines TRBV2 with TRBJ2-1; TRBD2 matches at 8 bases. The CDR3 consists of 16 residues. Unmatched junction bases numbered 11, after V lost 6 bases and J lost 4 bases. Germline-derived CDR1 and CDR2 are SNHLY and FYNNEI. DNA of the CDR3: TGTGCCAGCAGGGTTAGCGGGACCGTAGCATACAATGAGCAGTTCTTC. It is translated as CASRVSGTVAYNEQFF.

The genes are TRBV6-5 and TRBJ2-7; maybe TRBD1 (5 bases). Germline V gene sequence: CDR1 MNHEY, CDR2 SVGAGI. V was shortened by 0 bases and J by 3 bases, with 6 bases between the two germline ends. CDR3 length: 13 residues. The CDR3 spells CASSYSQGYEQYF. The CDR3 DNA reads as TGTGCCAGCAGTTACTCGCAGGGCTACGAGCAGTACTTC.

Written as DNA, the CDR3 is TGTGCCAGCGGGGACAGGGCCGCCACCTTC. This translates into CASGDRAATF. The V and J genes are TRBV6-4 and TRBJ1-2; 9 positions agree with TRBD1. CDR3 length: 10 amino acids. Germline CDR1 is MRHNA and CDR2 is SNTAGT. The V gene end was trimmed by 8 bases and the J gene end by 13 bases; junction bases not matched to a gene: 5.

There are a few counts of this clone. This chain connects TRBV6-6 to TRBJ2-2; tentative D call: TRBD1 (5 bases). V lost 2 bases, J lost 3 bases, and 10 bases lay in between. CDR1 is MNHNY, CDR2 SVGAGI, per germline (reference sequence). The CDR3 loop spans 15 amino acids. CDR3 amino acids: CASSYRGEHTGELFF. The DNA of the CDR3 is TGTGCCAGCAGTTACAGGGGTGAACACACCGGGGAGCTGTTTTTT.

The CDR3 sequence is CASSEYIDYGYTF. The CDR3, as DNA: TGTGCCAGCAGTGAATACATCGACTATGGCTACACCTTC. The chain recombines TRBV6-1 with TRBJ1-2, with D unclear. The germline V gene has CDR1 MNHNS and CDR2 SASEGT. The CDR3 loop spans 13 amino acids. V was cut by 2 bases and J by 3 bases, with 7 bases left in between.

This chain joins TRBV29-1 and TRBJ1-1, with a weak D call TRBD1 (5 bases). The germline V and J ends were trimmed by 3 bases and 8 bases, with 10 bases remaining between them. The CDR3 is 11 amino acids. Germline V gene sequence: CDR1 SQVTM, CDR2 ANQGSEA. CDR3 in amino acids: CSVDGGWEAFF. The CDR3 nucleotides read TGCAGCGTTGACGGGGGTTGGGAAGCTTTCTTT. The whole variable domain, remainder taken from reference TRBV29-1 and TRBJ1-1, is SAVISQKPSRDICQRGTSLTIQCQVDSQVTMMFWYRQQPGQSLTLIATANQGSEATYESGFVIDKFPISRPNLTFSTLTVSNMSPEDSSIYLCSVDGGWEAFFGQGTRLTVV.

The chain combines TRBV7-9 with TRBJ1-4; no reliable D call. The CDR3 spans 14 residues. Trimming shortened V by 8 bases and J by 3 bases, and 13 bases separated the two germline ends. Germline V CDR1 and CDR2: SEHNR, FQNEAQ (reference sequence). CDR3 in amino acids: CASGAQTSNEKLFF. For the CDR3, the DNA is TGTGCCAGCGGCGCACAGACTTCTAATGAAAAACTGTTTTTT.

The rearrangement links TRBV6-1 to TRBJ1-2, with TRBD1 identical over 9 bases. The junction had 5 bases not matched to a gene; V was cut back by 6 bases and J by 6 bases. The length of the CDR3 is 13 residues. Germline V CDR1 and CDR2: MNHNS, SASEGT. CDR3 nucleotides: TGTGCCAGCAGGGGGGGACAGGGTGATGGCTACACCTTC. Translation: CASRGGQGDGYTF.

The chain employs TRBV14 and TRBJ1-2; 8 nucleotides align to TRBD1. The CDR3 sequence is 15 residues long. Germline CDR1 reads SGHDN; CDR2 reads FVKESK. With 0 bases clipped from V and 3 bases from J, the junction kept 3 bases outside the gene matches. Here the CDR3 DNA reads TGTGCCAGCAGCCAAGATATACAGGGGGACTATGGCTACACCTTC. It is translated as CASSQDIQGDYGYTF.

The genes are TRBV27 and TRBJ1-3, with a tentative D call TRBD1 (6 bases). Per the germline V gene, CDR1 is MNHEY and CDR2 is SMNVEV (reference sequence). Trimming removed 0 bases from V and 4 bases from J, with 7 bases in between. CDR3 size: 14 residues. The CDR3 loop reads CASSLSTGGNTIYF. As DNA, the CDR3 is TGTGCCAGCAGTTTATCAACAGGGGGAAACACCATATATTTT.

The chain is built from TRBV5-4 and TRBJ2-1, with 9 bases aligning to TRBD2. Germline V gene data show CDR1 as SGHNT and CDR2 as YYREEE (reference sequence). V was pared by 0 bases and J by 4 bases, with 5 bases of the junction left unmatched. This CDR3 has 16 amino acids. CDR3 nucleotide sequence: TGTGCCAGCAGCTTGGGGCGGGAGGGACGATACAATGAGCAGTTCTTC. This sequence encodes CASSLGREGRYNEQFF.

The rearrangement joins TRBV5-1 to TRBJ1-2, with a tentative D call TRBD1 (5 bases). The CDR3 length is 15 residues. CDR1 is SGHRS and CDR2 is YFSETQ in the germline V gene. V shed 2 bases and J shed 3 bases, with 14 bases lying between them. The CDR3 bases are TGCGCCAGCAGCTTAGGGACGGCGAAAGACTATGGCTACACCTTC. Protein product: CASSLGTAKDYGYTF.

The chain employs TRBV28 and TRBJ2-2; TRBD2 is a possible D gene (6 bases). V was cut by 2 bases and J by 2 bases, with 15 bases left in between. The CDR3 consists of 17 residues. In germline, CDR1 is MDHEN, CDR2 SYDVKM. The CDR3: CASSLHGGGANTGELFF. CDR3 nucleotides: TGTGCCAGCAGTTTACACGGCGGAGGGGCAAACACCGGGGAGCTGTTTTTT.

CDR3 nucleotides: TGCAGCGTTGGGGACAGGGGAAACTATGGCTACACCTTC. This encodes CSVGDRGNYGYTF. The genes are TRBV29-1 and TRBJ1-2; the match to TRBD1 covers 10 bases. The CDR3 loop spans 13 amino acids. Trimming cost V 4 bases and J 2 bases; bases outside gene matches: 1. Germline assignment: CDR1 SQVTM and CDR2 ANQGSEA.

The genes are TRBV28 and TRBJ1-4; D is uncertain. The CDR3 spans 16 residues. Trimming cost V 3 bases and J 0 bases, with 11 bases left between them. The germline V gene has CDR1 MDHEN and CDR2 SYDVKM. CDR3 residues: CASSFRGAATNEKLFF. As DNA, the CDR3 is TGTGCCAGCAGTTTTCGCGGAGCCGCAACTAATGAAAAACTGTTTTTT.

CDR3 loop: CASSSTSGSYEQYF. The CDR3 nucleotides read TGTGCCAGCAGCTCGACCAGTGGATCCTACGAGCAGTACTTC. J is TRBJ2-7 and V is TRBV11-2; D is unclear. The V gene lost 4 bases and the J gene lost 1 base, with 11 bases spanning the gap. Per germline, CDR1 SGHAT and CDR2 FQNNGV. The CDR3 sequence is 14 residues long.

The genes are TRBV6-6 and TRBJ2-7; 8 positions match TRBD2. This CDR3 contains 12 residues. The J segment lost 6 bases and the V segment lost 7 bases, leaving 5 bases of the junction unmatched. The germline CDR1 and CDR2 sequences are MNHNY and SVGAGI (reference sequence). The CDR3, as DNA: TGTGCCAGCAATCTCCGGGGGGGCGAGCAGTACTTC. Translating gives CASNLRGGEQYF.